The clone carrying this TCR beta chain has only a few counts. Antigen unknown. The data were taken from a study of T cell repertoires in cytomegalovirus infection. Overall study: Recently identified HLA-C-restricted CMV epitopes and well-studied HLA-B-restricted CMV epitopes were used by the study. Shared public TCR beta signatures pointed to both CMV infection and a matching HLA type.

The germline gives CDR1 SEHNR, CDR2 FQNEAQ (reference sequence). The V end lost 5 bases, the J end lost 5 bases, and 6 bases lay between the germline ends. CDR3 length: 12 residues. Findings of the study overall: HLA-C-restricted TCR beta clonotypes specific for CMV led the ex vivo response.

TCRdb called the reads again in MiXCR, with one record for every CDR3 protein. The table has approximately 770,000 distinct CDR3 sequences, about 27% seen once. The receptor comes from a human donor in good health (CMV status not recorded). Some clones in this sample may be carry-over from other donors' samples. This specimen was cultured CD8+ T cells from PBMCs, taken from culture after CMV antigen stimulation. This chain connects TRBV7-9 to TRBJ1-4; D uncertain. The chain's CDR3 is CASSPQNEKLFF. In DNA, the CDR3 is TGTGCCAGCAGCCCACAGAATGAAAAACTGTTTTTT.